This T cell receptor (beta chain) was recorded in a study of cytomegalovirus exposure and HLA in healthy donors. Germline loops: CDR1 GTSNPN, CDR2 SVGIG (reference sequence). CDR3 size: 15 residues. The V and J ends lost 1 base and 9 bases, in that order; junction bases with no gene match: 8. Study-level results: Another analysis was done later, and it associated approximately 17,000 TCR beta sequences with HLA alleles at 0.05 false discovery rate. Later on, a genetic analysis was performed. It linked a missense variant in DCLRE1C with V- and J-gene trimming of TCR beta. Accurate prediction of HLA-A and HLA-B alleles (for most subjects) was reportedly achieved from TCR beta sequences.

The primer mix had 60 Vbeta and 13 Jbeta primers. TCRdb's table, derived via immunoSEQ multiplex PCR, lists solely in-frame clones and lacks some. The sample records roughly 150,000 clones, approximately 80% being singletons. About this clone itself: What it binds is not known.

Material: PBMCs. The receptor comes from a male donor in good health and CMV-seronegative. The chain couples TRBV30 to TRBJ2-7; 14 bases fit TRBD2. CDR3: CAWSGRLAGGFGQYF. The CDR3 region has the DNA TGTGCCTGGAGTGGCCGACTAGCGGGGGGGTTTGGGCAGTACTTC.